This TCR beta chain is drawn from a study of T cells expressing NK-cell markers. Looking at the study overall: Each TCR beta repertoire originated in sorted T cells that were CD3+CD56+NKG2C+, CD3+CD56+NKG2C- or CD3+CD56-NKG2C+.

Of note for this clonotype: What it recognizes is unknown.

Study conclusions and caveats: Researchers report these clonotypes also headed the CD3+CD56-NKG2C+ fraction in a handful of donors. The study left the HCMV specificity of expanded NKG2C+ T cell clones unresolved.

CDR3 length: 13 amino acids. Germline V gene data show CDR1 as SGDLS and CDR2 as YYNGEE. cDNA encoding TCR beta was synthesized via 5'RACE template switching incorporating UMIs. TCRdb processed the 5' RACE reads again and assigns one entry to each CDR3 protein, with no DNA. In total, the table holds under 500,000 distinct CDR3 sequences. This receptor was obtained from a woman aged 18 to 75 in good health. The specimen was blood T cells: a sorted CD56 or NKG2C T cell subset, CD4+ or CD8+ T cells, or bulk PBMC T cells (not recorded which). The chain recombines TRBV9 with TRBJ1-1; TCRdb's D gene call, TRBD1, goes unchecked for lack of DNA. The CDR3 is CASSYRGLTEAFF.